This T cell receptor beta chain was sequenced during a study of long-term antiretroviral therapy in people with HIV. Across the whole study: It was about a decade before the 2015 immediate-ART recommendation that the earliest samples were taken.

V lost 5 bases and J 5 bases, leaving 12 bases between the germline ends. Per the germline V gene, CDR1 is MDHEN and CDR2 is SYDVKM. The CDR3 length is 13 residues. Comments on this clone: No antigen is known for it.

Runs used v3.0 of the immunoSEQ assay and were done at survey level. For each individual sample, sequencing targeted roughly 40,000-50,000 T-cell genomes. Clones were sequenced by immunoSEQ multiplex PCR, and TCRdb holds only the in-frame ones, with some missing. The profile shows 17,000 or so clones, 85% to 95% of them singletons. Study-level points and caveats: Versus controls, repertoires in people with HIV had narrower CDR3 length ranges.

The rearrangement joins TRBV28 to TRBJ1-2; D unresolved. The sequencing here drew on unsorted PBMCs, taken around 10 years after starting antiretroviral therapy. The sequence was obtained from a man aged 25-45 years with HIV. The CDR3 DNA is TGTGCCAGCAGTCGAGGGATGGGTTATGGCTACACCTTC. As protein: CASSRGMGYGYTF.